This T cell receptor beta chain is drawn from a study of blood T cell repertoires in COVID-19. Study-level background: Material from acute and convalescent COVID-19 was sourced from the United States, Italy and Spain. Sources were T cells, B-cell-depleted T cells, or PBMCs; the material itself was cDNA or gDNA.

V was clipped by 8 bases and J by 3 bases; unmatched bases: 9. The CDR3 consists of 16 residues. The germline gives CDR1 MDHEN, CDR2 SYDVKM. In the original workflow: Quantification of nucleated cells was approximated via reference gene primer amplification. Using immunoSEQ multiplex PCR, the repertoire was profiled, and TCRdb retains in-frame clones only, with some absent. That table furnishes V, J and clone size, whereas the DNA furnished D and trimming. The sample lists 200,000 or so clones; 60% to 80% were seen once. This receptor was taken from a man aged 60-69 years with active or convalescent COVID-19. Specimen: peripheral blood. The chain employs TRBV28 and TRBJ2-3; 12 positions match TRBD2. The CDR3 region is CASPPPSGRVTDTQYF. CDR3 DNA sequence: TGTGCCAGCCCCCCACCTAGCGGGAGGGTAACAGATACGCAGTATTTT.